The 26 T cell receptor beta chains below were found in one sample sequenced in a study of cytomegalovirus exposure and HLA in healthy donors. PCR involved 60 Vbeta and 13 Jbeta primers. Libraries were prepared by immunoSEQ multiplex PCR; TCRdb keeps only in-frame clonotypes and omits some of them. The sample lists roughly 160,000 clones; 77% were seen once. The material sequenced was PBMCs. The receptors come from a young woman in good health and CMV-seronegative.

The rearrangement links TRBV7-3 to TRBJ1-1; 10 bases fit TRBD1. This CDR3 spans 13 amino acids. The germline V gene encodes CDR1 SGHTA and CDR2 FQGTGA. V shed 4 bases and J 11 bases; nucleotides not matched to a gene: 7. The CDR3 DNA sequence: TGTGCCAGCAGCTCCCGACAGGGGGCGAGGGCTTTCTTT. Translating gives CASSSRQGARAFF.

The chain carries TRBV6-1 and TRBJ2-7; 9 positions match TRBD2. The CDR3 runs 15 residues. The germline CDR1 and CDR2 sequences are MNHNS and SASEGT. After removal of 5 bases from V and 0 bases from J, the junction contained 5 bases not matched to a gene. CDR3: CASSSSGIVSYEQYF. DNA of the CDR3: TGTGCCAGCAGTTCTAGCGGGATCGTCTCCTACGAGCAGTACTTC.

The J gene is TRBJ1-1, the V gene TRBV6-5; TRBD1 might be the D (6 bases). With 3 bases removed from V and 1 base from J, the gap between germline ends came to 9 bases. Germline values: CDR1 MNHEY, CDR2 SVGAGI. The CDR3 extends over 14 amino acids. CDR3 sequence (DNA): TGTGCCAGCAGTTATAACAGGGCGAACACTGAAGCTTTCTTT. Translation gives CASSYNRANTEAFF.

V gene TRBV6-1 combines with J gene TRBJ2-5; maybe TRBD1 (6 bases). Germline loops: CDR1 MNHNS, CDR2 SASEGT. V was cut by 5 bases and J by 4 bases, with 14 bases left in between. The CDR3 totals 14 residues. This chain's CDR3 is CASSTTGFAETQYF. The CDR3 DNA reads as TGTGCCAGCAGTACAACAGGGTTCGCAGAGACCCAGTACTTC.

The genes are TRBV21-1 and TRBJ2-5; the D call in the table, TRBD1, was not verified against the DNA. TRBV21-1 is tagged as a pseudogene. This CDR3 comprises 18 residues. The chain's CDR3 is CASSNTGTGGAPGETQYF. CDR3 bases: TGTGCCAGCAGCAATACAGGGACAGGGGGCGCCCCAGGGGAGACCCAGTACTTC.

Points on this clone: The sample carries other DNA sequences with the same CDR3. The V call is TRBV14, the J call TRBJ2-1, with 9 bases fitting TRBD2. The CDR3 has 15 residues. Germline CDR1 is SGHDN and CDR2 is FVKESK. Losses at the gene ends were 0 bases for V and 4 bases for J; bases not matched to a gene: 1. The CDR3 DNA sequence: TGTGCCAGCAGCCAAGAGGCGGGGGGGTACAATGAGCAGTTCTTC. Its translation: CASSQEAGGYNEQFF.

The chain combines TRBV6-1 with TRBJ1-1, with TRBD1 matching over 8 bases. CDR1 is MNHNS, CDR2 SASEGT, per germline. This CDR3 spans 18 amino acids. V shed 2 bases, J shed 1 base, and the junction held 12 bases outside the gene matches. CDR3 nucleotide sequence: TGTGCCAGCAGTGAAATCCTGCCGGCAGGGGGCGAGAACACTGAAGCTTTCTTT. Encoded protein: CASSEILPAGGENTEAFF.

The table lists this clone with a count of one. The chain is built from TRBV30 and TRBJ2-5; the D is unclear. Germline V CDR1 and CDR2: GTSNPN, SVGIG (reference sequence). The CDR3 has 13 amino acids. Trimming pared 0 bases from V and 5 bases from J, leaving 10 bases between. DNA for the CDR3: TGTGCCTGGAGTGTAGACTCGGGTGAGACCCAGTACTTC. Translated, it gives CAWSVDSGETQYF.

For the CDR3, the DNA is TGTGCCAGCACCGGACCGGGGTTAGATACGCAGTATTTT. Amino acids: CASTGPGLDTQYF. The rearrangement joins TRBV6-5 to TRBJ2-3; TRBD2 might be the D (5 bases). Germline loops: CDR1 MNHEY, CDR2 SVGAGI. The ends were cut back, 7 bases at V and 5 bases at J, with 13 bases in the middle. The CDR3 is 13 residues long.

The J gene is TRBJ2-3, the V gene TRBV5-4; D may be TRBD2 (5 bases). Trimming took 0 bases from V and 2 from J, leaving 10 bases between them. CDR1 and CDR2 from the germline V gene are SGHNT and YYREEE (reference sequence). The CDR3 covers 15 residues. The CDR3 nucleotides read TGTGCCAGCAGCTTGGGCTCGGGGTTCACAGATACGCAGTATTTT. It specifies CASSLGSGFTDTQYF.

This chain connects TRBV30 to TRBJ1-1, with 9 bases matching TRBD1. Per the germline V gene, CDR1 is GTSNPN and CDR2 is SVGIG (reference sequence). The CDR3 length is 16 residues. V was pared by 2 bases and J by 7 bases, with 14 bases of the junction left unmatched. This CDR3 reads CAWSLRDRAYGNEAFF. The CDR3 bases are TGTGCCTGGAGTCTACGGGACAGGGCGTATGGGAATGAAGCTTTCTTT.

The rearrangement joins TRBV5-6 to TRBJ1-5; D might be TRBD1 (5 bases). The CDR3 is 15 residues long. The ends were cut back, 4 bases at V and 5 bases at J, with 16 bases in the middle. Germline V gives CDR1 SGHDT, CDR2 YYEEEE. Here the CDR3 reads CASSRSTGPYQPQHF. In nucleotides, the CDR3 is TGTGCCAGCAGCAGATCAACAGGTCCCTATCAGCCCCAGCATTTT.

The chain links TRBV7-8 to TRBJ1-5; 8 nucleotides align to TRBD1. The CDR3 runs 16 residues. Germline V gene data show CDR1 as SGHVS and CDR2 as FQNEAQ. Trimming took 5 bases from V and 5 from J; bases not matched to a gene: 11. This CDR3 reads CASSLRWQGAHQPQHF. The CDR3 DNA follows: TGTGCCAGCAGCCTGAGATGGCAGGGGGCACATCAGCCCCAGCATTTT.

V is TRBV27 and J is TRBJ2-5; no firm D call. Germline V CDR1 and CDR2: MNHEY, SMNVEV (reference sequence). Trimming pared 9 bases from V and 7 bases from J, leaving 9 bases between. The CDR3 length is 10 residues. DNA for the CDR3: TGTGCCAGTCCCTTGAGGACCCAGTACTTC. Translating it yields CASPLRTQYF.

V is TRBV25-1 and J is TRBJ2-1; D is ambiguous. The ends were cut back, 2 bases at V and 0 bases at J, with 5 bases in the middle. CDR3 length equals 14 residues. CDR1 is MGHDK, CDR2 SYGVNS, per germline. The CDR3 nucleotides are TGTGCCAGCAGTGAAACTGTCTCCTACAATGAGCAGTTCTTC. Its protein is CASSETVSYNEQFF.

The chain is built from TRBV5-1 and TRBJ1-4; D call uncertain. The CDR3 extends over 14 amino acids. In germline, CDR1 is SGHRS, CDR2 YFSETQ. V dropped 4 bases and J dropped 0 bases, with 7 bases sitting between them. In nucleotides, the CDR3 is TGCGCCAGCAGCAAGACTGCAACTAATGAAAAACTGTTTTTT. Amino acids: CASSKTATNEKLFF.

The rearrangement joins TRBV27 to TRBJ2-5; D is possibly TRBD1 (5 bases). The assigned J gene may be wrong: the sequence end matches TRBJ2-7 better. This CDR3 comprises 14 residues. CDR1 is MNHEY, CDR2 SMNVEV, per germline (reference sequence). CDR3 sequence (DNA): TGTGCCAGCAGTTTTTCAACAGGTTCCTACGAGCAGTACTTC. Amino acids: CASSFSTGSYEQYF.

The rearrangement joins TRBV30 to TRBJ1-1; D is undetermined. CDR1 and CDR2 (germline): GTSNPN, SVGIG (reference sequence). This CDR3 contains 12 residues. Trimming removed 2 bases from V and 5 bases from J, with 9 bases in between. Here the CDR3 reads CAWSLTPTEAFF. CDR3 sequence (DNA): TGTGCCTGGAGTTTGACTCCAACTGAAGCTTTCTTT.

The chain links TRBV2 to TRBJ1-1; 7 positions match TRBD1. The CDR3 is 12 residues long. Germline CDR1 is SNHLY and CDR2 is FYNNEI. The V gene end was trimmed by 2 bases and the J gene end by 10 bases; junction bases not matched to a gene: 4. The CDR3 nucleotides read TGTGCCAGCAGTGAACAGGGGGTGGGAGCTTTCTTT. Translated: CASSEQGVGAFF.

V gene TRBV29-1 combines with J gene TRBJ2-7; 11 bases are shared with TRBD1. The CDR3 spans 14 residues. The V gene's germline CDR1 is SQVTM and CDR2 ANQGSEA. V lost 5 bases to trimming and J lost 2 bases; unmatched junction nucleotides: 5. The CDR3 DNA sequence: TGCAGCGTTCAAATGGGACAGGGGGCCTACGAGCAGTACTTC. It yields the protein CSVQMGQGAYEQYF.

This sequence joins TRBV4-3 and TRBJ1-2, with a tentative D call TRBD1 (5 bases). CDR1 is LGHNA, CDR2 YSLEER, per germline. Trimming took off 1 base at V and 2 bases at J, with 11 bases between the two ends. This CDR3 is 15 amino acids long. The CDR3 DNA is TGCGCCAGCAGCCAAGTTTCGGGGGTAAACTATGGCTACACCTTC. Protein product: CASSQVSGVNYGYTF.

The chain carries TRBV25-1 and TRBJ2-7, with 9 nucleotides matching TRBD1. Germline trimming cut 1 base from V and 4 bases from J; bases unmatched to any gene: 5. There are 15 residues in the CDR3. CDR1 MGHDK and CDR2 SYGVNS come from the germline V gene. The CDR3 sequence: CASSELGQGKYEQYF. CDR3 nucleotide sequence: TGTGCCAGCAGTGAATTGGGACAGGGAAAGTACGAGCAGTACTTC.

The DNA for the CDR3 is TGCGCCAGCAGCGCGGGAGGGACAGGGGGCCCTGGAAACACCATATATTTT. As protein: CASSAGGTGGPGNTIYF. This chain joins TRBV5-1 and TRBJ1-3; 12 bases align to TRBD1. Germline V gene lookup returns CDR1 SGHRS and CDR2 YFSETQ. The CDR3 contains 17 residues. With V trimmed by 4 bases and J by 2 bases, 7 bases remained unmatched.

V is TRBV6-5 and J is TRBJ2-1; 7 bases agree with TRBD1. J was trimmed by 8 bases and V by 5 bases; bases with no gene match: 9. The CDR3 is 14 residues long. CDR1 is MNHEY and CDR2 is SVGAGI in the germline V gene. CDR3 sequence (DNA): TGTGCCAGCAGTAGAATCGGACAGGACTATGAGCAGTTCTTC. Its translation is CASSRIGQDYEQFF.

This clone was observed once. The chain recombines TRBV9 with TRBJ1-2, with D maybe TRBD1 (6 bases). V was clipped by 4 bases and J by 7 bases, with 14 bases between them. CDR3 size: 13 residues. Germline V gene sequence: CDR1 SGDLS, CDR2 YYNGEE. CDR3 in amino acids: CASSLRPRGGYTF. The CDR3 nucleotides are TGTGCCAGCAGCCTTAGGCCCAGGGGTGGCTACACCTTC.

This clone was seen more than once but under ten times. The sample has other DNA sequences that encode this CDR3 too. This chain joins TRBV6-5 and TRBJ2-7; D is uncertain. The V gene's germline CDR1 is MNHEY and CDR2 SVGAGI. V lost 6 bases to trimming and J lost 0 bases, with 6 bases between them. CDR3 length: 12 residues. The CDR3 DNA reads TGTGCCAGCAGCCCTAGCTCCTACGAGCAGTACTTC. It is translated as CASSPSSYEQYF.